This T cell receptor beta chain came from a study of T-cell reconstitution after alpha-beta-depleted transplantation in children. This CDR3 region has 17 residues. The germline V gene has CDR1 DFQATT and CDR2 SNEGSKA (reference sequence). The J segment lost 1 base and the V segment lost 8 bases, leaving 18 bases of the junction unmatched. It was with unique molecular identifiers that the TCRbeta library was prepared. TCRdb ran MiXCR on the PCR reads and lists one entry per CDR3 protein. The data show some 240,000 distinct CDR3 sequences, 9.5% to 15% seen once. This clonotype was picked up many times. Sequencing used PBMCs from the stem cell graft donor, obtained from the stem cell graft. The clonotype originates from a human donor who donated a stem cell graft to a child with acute lymphoblastic leukemia. This sequence joins TRBV20-1 and TRBJ2-3, with 7 bases aligning to TRBD1. CDR3: CSRPNRGRFARTDTQYF. DNA for the CDR3: TGCAGTCGTCCGAACAGGGGACGCTTTGCCCGCACAGATACGCAGTATTTT.